What follows are 4 T cell receptor beta chains derived from one specimen sequenced in a study of cytomegalovirus exposure and HLA in healthy donors. Use of 60 Vbeta and 13 Jbeta primers characterized the PCR. Libraries were prepared by immunoSEQ multiplex PCR; TCRdb keeps only in-frame clonotypes and omits some of them. Of roughly 96,000 clones in the sample, approximately 74% were seen once. The sequenced sample consisted of PBMCs. These receptors were obtained from a female donor in good health and CMV-seropositive.

The chain carries TRBV9 and TRBJ2-3, with 14 bases matching TRBD2. CDR3 size: 19 residues. CDR1 is SGDLS, CDR2 YYNGEE, per germline. The junction had 14 bases not matched to a gene; V was cut back by 4 bases and J by 4 bases. CDR3 in DNA: TGTGCCAGCAGCACAGGACTAGCGGGGGGTTTACTTTTTGCAGATACGCAGTATTTT. Its translation: CASSTGLAGGLLFADTQYF. The complete variable domain, with remaining parts taken from reference TRBV9 and TRBJ2-3, reads DSGVTQTPKHLITATGQRVTLRCSPRSGDLSVYWYQQSLDQGLQFLIQYYNGEERAKGNILERFSAQQFPDLHSELNLSSLELGDSALYFCASSTGLAGGLLFADTQYFGPGTRLTVL.

The chain uses TRBV9 and TRBJ1-2; D gene uncertain. Trimming removed 4 bases from V and 2 bases from J, with 3 bases in between. CDR3 size: 11 residues. Germline V gene sequence: CDR1 SGDLS, CDR2 YYNGEE. The CDR3 coding sequence is TGTGCCAGCAGCCAGAACTATGGCTACACCTTC. Residues: CASSQNYGYTF.

The chain carries TRBV6-4 and TRBJ1-6, with TRBD1 identical over 8 bases. CDR3 length: 15 amino acids. CDR1 and CDR2 (germline): MRHNA, SNTAGT. V gave up 3 bases and J gave up 11 bases; unmatched junction bases: 9. The CDR3 loop is CASSEYGQGQAPLHF. CDR3 nucleotide sequence: TGTGCCAGCAGTGAGTACGGACAGGGACAAGCACCCCTCCACTTT.

This clone was detected only a few times. The chain is built from TRBV4-3 and TRBJ2-7; 10 nucleotides agree with TRBD2. Germline values: CDR1 LGHNA, CDR2 YSLEER. The CDR3 length is 17 residues. Germline trimming cut 1 base from V and 5 bases from J; bases unmatched to any gene: 11. The CDR3 loop is CASSQGEGLAGDDEQYF. CDR3 DNA: TGCGCCAGCAGCCAAGGTGAGGGCCTAGCGGGAGATGACGAGCAGTACTTC.